The 25 T cell receptor beta chains below come from one sample, sequenced in a study of CD8 T cells in Susac syndrome. With random hexamers, roughly 0.5 to 1 ug RNA was reverse transcribed. TCRdb fed the immunoSEQ multiplex PCR reads into MiXCR, producing one record per CDR3 protein. The repertoire has 300,000 or so distinct CDR3 sequences, under 95% of them found once; the top ten carry less than 0.08%. The specimen sequenced was CD4+ T cells from PBMCs. These receptors were taken from a human donor with multiple sclerosis.

The chain carries TRBV3-1 and TRBJ2-4, with D possibly being TRBD2 (7 bases). The CDR3 is made up of 13 amino acids. Germline V gives CDR1 LGHDT, CDR2 YNNKEL (reference sequence). Trimming cost V 1 base and J 9 bases, with 10 bases left between them. The chain's CDR3 is CASSQAAGAIQYF. Here the CDR3 DNA reads TGTGCCAGCAGCCAAGCTGCGGGGGCCATTCAGTACTTC.

As DNA, the CDR3 is TGTGCCAGCAGCTTCTCGGTTGGGGGAGAGACCCAGTACTTC. Protein product: CASSFSVGGETQYF. This rearrangement joins TRBV7-9 to TRBJ2-5; D may correspond to TRBD1 or TRBD2 (5 bases each). V was trimmed by 3 bases and J by 4 bases, leaving 12 bases between them. The germline CDR1 and CDR2 sequences are SEHNR and FQNEAQ (reference sequence). CDR3 size: 14 residues.

The rearrangement uses TRBV20-1 and TRBJ2-1; 10 nucleotides match TRBD2. This CDR3 region has 14 residues. V shed 4 bases and J 6 bases; nucleotides not matched to a gene: 6. The germline CDR1 and CDR2 sequences are DFQATT and SNEGSKA (reference sequence). In DNA, the CDR3 is TGCAGTGCTACCCTAGCGGGGGCCCTCAATGAGCAGTTCTTC. Translated, it gives CSATLAGALNEQFF.

The CDR3 spells CSASVAGNFNEQFF. The CDR3 DNA is TGCAGTGCTAGTGTGGCGGGAAATTTCAATGAGCAGTTCTTC. V gene TRBV20-1 combines with J gene TRBJ2-1; a weak D match, TRBD2 (6 bases). There are 14 residues in the CDR3. Trimming shortened V by 3 bases and J by 6 bases, and 15 bases separated the two germline ends. Germline V CDR1 and CDR2: DFQATT, SNEGSKA (reference sequence).

This chain connects TRBV19 to TRBJ1-5; D unresolved. The ends were cut back, 5 bases at V and 0 bases at J, with 8 bases in the middle. This CDR3 comprises 14 residues. The germline gives CDR1 LNHDA, CDR2 SQIVND (reference sequence). The CDR3 here is CASSDLYSNQPQHF. The CDR3 DNA reads TGTGCCAGTAGTGATCTGTATAGCAATCAGCCCCAGCATTTT.

This chain connects TRBV7-2 to TRBJ1-1; tentatively, D is TRBD1 (5 bases). The germline V and J ends were trimmed by 5 bases and 11 bases, with 18 bases remaining between them. The germline V gene encodes CDR1 SGHTA and CDR2 FQGNSA. The CDR3 consists of 13 residues. The CDR3 region is CASSPRERGRAFF. The CDR3 coding sequence is TGTGCCAGCAGCCCCAGGGAACGGGGACGTGCTTTCTTT.

Only a few counts were recorded for this clonotype. The chain links TRBV30 to TRBJ2-5; possible D gene TRBD1, 5 bases. CDR1 is GTSNPN and CDR2 is SVGIG in the germline V gene (reference sequence). V was cut by 1 base and J by 6 bases, with 9 bases left in between. The CDR3 is 12 residues long. The CDR3 here is CAWSGQRKTQYF. The CDR3 nucleotides are TGTGCCTGGAGTGGACAGAGAAAGACCCAGTACTTC.

This clonotype was recorded a few times. The rearrangement links TRBV28 to TRBJ1-5; D unresolved. The CDR3 consists of 16 residues. The germline V gene encodes CDR1 MDHEN and CDR2 SYDVKM. Trimming shortened V by 5 bases and J by 7 bases, and 21 bases separated the two germline ends. The CDR3 spells CASSASGHPSEQPQHF. Written as DNA, the CDR3 is TGTGCCAGCAGTGCTTCGGGCCACCCTTCCGAACAGCCCCAGCATTTT.

The chain links TRBV5-1 to TRBJ2-3; 10 bases align to TRBD2. This CDR3 has 16 residues. V shed 1 base, J shed 4 bases, and the junction held 6 bases outside the gene matches. Germline loops: CDR1 SGHRS, CDR2 YFSETQ. The CDR3 sequence is CASSLQREGPADTQYF. In DNA, the CDR3 is TGCGCCAGCAGCTTGCAGCGGGAGGGCCCCGCAGATACGCAGTATTTT.

The chain joins TRBV19 to TRBJ2-7, with D hard to call. CDR1 and CDR2 (germline): LNHDA, SQIVND (reference sequence). The ends were cut back, 3 bases at V and 1 base at J, with 16 bases in the middle. This CDR3 has 16 amino acids. CDR3 in amino acids: CASSMRLDWQSYEQYF. The CDR3 nucleotides are TGTGCCAGTAGTATGAGGCTCGACTGGCAGTCCTACGAGCAGTACTTC.

CDR3 coding DNA: TGCGCCAGCAGCTTGGTGACGGGAGCGAACACCGGGGAGCTGTTTTTT. This gives the protein CASSLVTGANTGELFF. This sequence joins TRBV5-1 and TRBJ2-2, with D perhaps matching TRBD2 (6 bases). V was cut by 0 bases and J by 0 bases, with 9 bases left in between. CDR3 length: 16 amino acids. Germline-derived CDR1 and CDR2 are SGHRS and YFSETQ.

The chain is built from TRBV30 and TRBJ1-2; D not resolved. CDR1 and CDR2 (germline): GTSNPN, SVGIG (reference sequence). This CDR3 is 13 amino acids long. Trimming left V 7 bases short and J 0 bases short, with 12 bases between. In DNA form, the CDR3 reads TGTGCCTTGCAGACGGTAGCTAACTATGGCTACACCTTC. Translating it yields CALQTVANYGYTF.

This clonotype was recorded only once. The genes are TRBV20-1 and TRBJ2-5, with 14 nucleotides matching TRBD2. V was clipped by 6 bases and J by 1 base; unmatched bases: 10. The V gene's germline CDR1 is DFQATT and CDR2 SNEGSKA (reference sequence). The CDR3 has 17 amino acids. This chain's CDR3 is CSASPGLAGDLQETQYF. For the CDR3, the DNA is TGCAGTGCCTCACCGGGACTAGCGGGGGACCTCCAAGAGACCCAGTACTTC.

V and J are TRBV18 and TRBJ2-4, with TRBD1 identical over 9 bases. Per the germline V gene, CDR1 is KGHSH and CDR2 is LQKENI. CDR3 size: 17 residues. V gave up 0 bases and J gave up 2 bases; unmatched junction bases: 5. In nucleotides, the CDR3 is TGTGCCAGCTCACCACCAGGGGACAGGGTAACCAAAAACATTCAGTACTTC. As protein: CASSPPGDRVTKNIQYF.

The chain uses TRBV30 and TRBJ2-2; no firm D call. Trimming shortened V by 2 bases and J by 7 bases, and 14 bases separated the two germline ends. CDR3 length: 14 residues. CDR1 is GTSNPN, CDR2 SVGIG, per germline (reference sequence). CDR3 loop: CAWSSHTRSGELFF. CDR3 sequence (DNA): TGTGCCTGGAGTTCTCATACTCGTAGCGGGGAGCTGTTTTTT.

This clonotype has only one observation. The chain recombines TRBV28 with TRBJ1-6; D gene unclear. The CDR3 consists of 15 residues. V lost 7 bases, J lost 9 bases, and 19 bases lay in between. The V gene's germline CDR1 is MDHEN and CDR2 SYDVKM. CDR3 nucleotides: TGTGCCAGCAATCCCGGTCCCCGGCCCGCTTCACCCCTCCACTTT. Protein: CASNPGPRPASPLHF.

V gene TRBV12-3 or TRBV12-4 combines with J gene TRBJ2-1; D is tentatively TRBD1 or TRBD2 (7 bases each). With 3 bases removed from V and 7 bases from J, the gap between germline ends came to 22 bases. The CDR3 is 17 residues long. CDR3: CASSFRPQGGIRNEQFF. The CDR3 coding sequence is TGTGCCAGCAGTTTCCGGCCCCAGGGGGGGATTAGGAATGAGCAGTTCTTC.

V usage is TRBV7-6 and J usage is TRBJ1-2; TRBD1 aligns across 8 bases. The CDR3 spans 17 residues. With V trimmed by 4 bases and J by 0 bases, 10 bases remained unmatched. Germline V gene sequence: CDR1 SGHVS, CDR2 FNYEAQ. DNA of the CDR3: TGTGCCAGCAGCTCTGGATTTCCGGGACAGGCTAACTATGGCTACACCTTC. Its translation: CASSSGFPGQANYGYTF.

This chain uses TRBV12-3 or TRBV12-4 with TRBJ1-2, with D tentatively TRBD1 (5 bases). V shed 5 bases and J shed 4 bases, with 20 bases lying between them. The CDR3 totals 16 residues. In DNA, the CDR3 is TGTGCCAGCAGTCTCTCTCCGGGACCCAGGGCCTATGGCTACACCTTC. Translated: CASSLSPGPRAYGYTF.

The chain couples TRBV20-1 to TRBJ2-7; D is possibly TRBD2 (5 bases). The CDR3 is made up of 13 amino acids. Germline CDR1 DFQATT, CDR2 SNEGSKA (reference sequence). Trimming stripped 3 bases from V and 3 bases from J, with 12 bases between. The CDR3 spells CSASLLAGYEQYF. CDR3 coding DNA: TGCAGTGCTAGCCTCCTAGCTGGCTACGAGCAGTACTTC.

The V call is TRBV7-2, the J call TRBJ1-2; no clear D gene. V gave up 5 bases and J gave up 0 bases, with 13 bases separating them. CDR1 and CDR2 from the germline V gene are SGHTA and FQGNSA. CDR3 size: 15 residues. CDR3 in amino acids: CASSRPGRTNYGYTF. CDR3 in DNA: TGTGCCAGCAGCCGCCCCGGACGCACTAACTATGGCTACACCTTC.

This clonotype is a singleton in its sample. The chain combines TRBV20-1 with TRBJ2-7; 8 bases map to TRBD2. The CDR3 covers 15 residues. Germline CDR1 reads DFQATT; CDR2 reads SNEGSKA (reference sequence). J was trimmed by 2 bases and V by 0 bases; bases with no gene match: 6. The CDR3 DNA sequence: TGCAGTGCTAGAGAGGCGGGGGGAGAACCCTACGAGCAGTACTTC. Protein sequence: CSAREAGGEPYEQYF.

The chain couples TRBV18 to TRBJ2-7; D ambiguous. CDR1 KGHSH and CDR2 LQKENI come from the germline V gene. Trimming cost V 3 bases and J 3 bases, with 15 bases left between them. CDR3 length equals 15 residues. CDR3 coding DNA: TGTGCCAGCTCACCCCTTCTAGGAGAGCTCTACGAGCAGTACTTC. Protein: CASSPLLGELYEQYF.

This clonotype has just one count. V and J are TRBV2 and TRBJ2-3, with a weak D call TRBD2 (6 bases). Looked up from germline, CDR1 is SNHLY and CDR2 is FYNNEI. The CDR3 runs 14 residues. V was cut by 5 bases and J by 7 bases, with 16 bases left in between. This CDR3 reads CASSWRGIGNTQYF. In DNA form, the CDR3 reads TGTGCCAGCAGTTGGCGGGGCATAGGGAATACGCAGTATTTT.

This CDR3 reads CASSLELGELQETQYF. CDR3 DNA sequence: TGCGCCAGCAGCTTGGAATTGGGGGAACTCCAAGAGACCCAGTACTTC. The V gene is TRBV5-1, the J gene TRBJ2-5; D tentatively fits TRBD1 or TRBD2 (5 bases each). There are 16 residues in the CDR3. With 0 bases removed from V and 1 base from J, the gap between germline ends came to 13 bases. CDR1 SGHRS and CDR2 YFSETQ come from the germline V gene. The whole variable domain, filled in from reference TRBV5-1 and TRBJ2-5, reads KAGVTQTPRYLIKTRGQQVTLSCSPISGHRSVSWYQQTPGQGLQFLFEYFSETQRNKGNFPGRFSGRQFSNSRSEMNVSTLELGDSALYLCASSLELGELQETQYFGPGTRLLVL.